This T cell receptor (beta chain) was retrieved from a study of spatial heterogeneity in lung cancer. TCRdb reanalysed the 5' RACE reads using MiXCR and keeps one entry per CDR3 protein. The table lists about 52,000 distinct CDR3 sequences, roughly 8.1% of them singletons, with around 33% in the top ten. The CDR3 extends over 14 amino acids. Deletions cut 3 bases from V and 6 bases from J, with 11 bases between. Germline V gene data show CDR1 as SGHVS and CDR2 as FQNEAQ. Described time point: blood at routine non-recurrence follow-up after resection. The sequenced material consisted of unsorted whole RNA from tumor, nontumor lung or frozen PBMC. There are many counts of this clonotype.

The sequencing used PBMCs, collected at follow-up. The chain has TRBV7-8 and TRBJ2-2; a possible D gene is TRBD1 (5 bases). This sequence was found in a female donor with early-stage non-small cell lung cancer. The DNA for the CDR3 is TGTGCCAGCAGCTTGCGTATAGGGGCCGGGGAGCTGTTTTTT. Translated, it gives CASSLRIGAGELFF.